Sequencing of this TCR beta chain was carried out in a study of OX40 agonist ivuxolimab in advanced cancers. The assay was immunoSEQ multiplex PCR, and TCRdb's table has in-frame clones only and misses some. This sample has around 45,000 clones, with roughly 90% found just once. V was trimmed by 1 base and J by 7 bases, leaving 14 bases between them. This CDR3 spans 14 amino acids. Germline V gene lookup returns CDR1 LGHNA and CDR2 YNFKEQ. The input for sequencing was CD4+ or CD8+ T cells sorted from blood, taken in a trial of the OX40 agonist ivuxolimab. The gene calls are TRBV4-2 and TRBJ2-7; the D gene is possibly TRBD2 (6 bases). This receptor was identified in an adult with an advanced solid tumor such as melanoma, head and neck, liver or kidney cancer. This chain's CDR3 is CASSQGPAGGEQYF. The CDR3 bases are TGTGCCAGCAGCCAAGGCCCAGCGGGTGGTGAGCAGTACTTC.